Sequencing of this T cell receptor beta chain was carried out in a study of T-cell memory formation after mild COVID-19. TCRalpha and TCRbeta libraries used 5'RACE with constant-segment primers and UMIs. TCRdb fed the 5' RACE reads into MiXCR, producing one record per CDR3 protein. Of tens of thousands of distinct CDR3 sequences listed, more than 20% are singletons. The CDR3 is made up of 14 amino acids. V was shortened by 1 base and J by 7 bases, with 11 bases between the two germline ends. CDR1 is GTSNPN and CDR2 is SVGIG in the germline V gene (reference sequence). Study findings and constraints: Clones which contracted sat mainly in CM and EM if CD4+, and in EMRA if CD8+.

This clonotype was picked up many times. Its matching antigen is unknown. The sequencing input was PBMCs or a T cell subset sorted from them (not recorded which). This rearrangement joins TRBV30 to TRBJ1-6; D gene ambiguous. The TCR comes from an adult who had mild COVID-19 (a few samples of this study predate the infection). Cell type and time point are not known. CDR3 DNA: TGTGCCTGGAGTGATCGGGCCTCAAATTCACCCCTCCACTTT. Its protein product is CAWSDRASNSPLHF.